A single sample is the source of the 25 T cell receptor beta chains below, sequenced in a study of cytomegalovirus exposure and HLA in healthy donors. The PCR used 60 Vbeta and 13 Jbeta primers. TCRdb keeps only in-frame clones here, not all; method: immunoSEQ multiplex PCR. Among 150,000 to 200,000 clones listed, roughly 83% were seen once. Source material: PBMCs. These receptors all stem from a boy between 10 and 17 years old in good health and CMV-seronegative.

This chain joins TRBV9 and TRBJ1-6; 8 nucleotides agree with TRBD1. CDR1 is SGDLS and CDR2 is YYNGEE in the germline V gene. The CDR3 loop spans 17 amino acids. Losses at the gene ends were 5 bases for V and 10 bases for J; bases not matched to a gene: 17. Here the CDR3 reads CASSYSSQGALNSPLHF. The CDR3 bases are TGTGCCAGCAGTTACTCTTCGCAGGGGGCATTGAACTCACCCCTCCACTTT.

This clone was observed a single time. The genes are TRBV30 and TRBJ2-7; TRBD1 matches at 7 bases. Germline V gene data show CDR1 as GTSNPN and CDR2 as SVGIG (reference sequence). The CDR3 length is 15 residues. Germline trimming cut 5 bases from V and 4 bases from J; bases unmatched to any gene: 14. The CDR3 DNA follows: TGTGCCTGGGTTCGACCGGGACAGCTCGTTTACGAGCAGTACTTC. It translates to CAWVRPGQLVYEQYF.

The sample holds a few counts of this clone. CDR3 residues: CASSQLTGSYEQYF. The CDR3 DNA reads TGCGCCAGCAGCCAATTGACAGGGTCCTACGAGCAGTACTTC. The V call is TRBV4-3, the J call TRBJ2-5, with 7 bases matching TRBD1. The DNA end lines up better with TRBJ2-7; the J call may be wrong. From germline, CDR1 is LGHNA and CDR2 YSLEER. The CDR3 contains 14 residues.

CDR3 loop: CASSLRTAYEQYF. For the CDR3, the DNA is TGTGCCAGCAGCTTACGGACAGCCTACGAGCAGTACTTC. The chain recombines TRBV7-2 with TRBJ2-7, with D possibly matching TRBD1 (6 bases). CDR1 is SGHTA and CDR2 is FQGNSA in the germline V gene. This CDR3 contains 13 residues. Trimming left V 2 bases short and J 2 bases short, with 7 bases between.

CDR3 protein: CSIASGGTTDTQYF. CDR3 bases: TGCAGCATCGCTAGCGGGGGAACCACAGATACGCAGTATTTT. V usage is TRBV29-1 and J usage is TRBJ2-3; 10 bases agree with TRBD2. CDR3 length equals 14 residues. CDR1 is SQVTM and CDR2 is ANQGSEA in the germline V gene. Losses at the gene ends were 8 bases for V and 2 bases for J; bases not matched to a gene: 7.

This clone is a singleton in its sample. The chain combines TRBV15 with TRBJ2-5; TRBD1 might be the D (5 bases). The germline gives CDR1 LNHNV, CDR2 YYDKDF (reference sequence). The CDR3 runs to 12 residues. V lost 4 bases, J lost 2 bases, and 5 bases lay in between. For the CDR3, the DNA is TGTGCCACCAGCACAGGGCAAGAGACCCAGTACTTC. This codes for CATSTGQETQYF.

The genes are TRBV28 and TRBJ2-5; 7 bases align to TRBD2. CDR1 and CDR2 from the germline V gene are MDHEN and SYDVKM. The V segment lost 2 bases and the J segment 2 bases; nucleotides outside the gene matches: 8. This CDR3 has 16 residues. The CDR3 protein is CASSLRWASGQETQYF. CDR3 DNA sequence: TGTGCCAGCAGTTTACGCTGGGCTAGCGGACAAGAGACCCAGTACTTC.

In its sample, this clone was seen a few times. The CDR3 DNA is TGTGCCAGCAGTTACTCCCTAGCGCGAGAGCAGTTCTTC. It encodes CASSYSLAREQFF. The V gene is TRBV6-6, the J gene TRBJ2-1, with D possibly TRBD2 on 6 matching bases. Germline assignment: CDR1 MNHNY and CDR2 SVGAGI (reference sequence). V shed 0 bases and J shed 10 bases, with 10 bases lying between them. The CDR3 runs to 13 residues.

The chain is built from TRBV13 and TRBJ2-3; D call uncertain. The germline CDR1 and CDR2 sequences are PRHDT and FYEKMQ (reference sequence). The CDR3 runs 14 residues. The V gene lost 4 bases and the J gene lost 5 bases, with 13 bases spanning the gap. CDR3 DNA sequence: TGTGCCAGCAGCTCCGACACAAAACAAGATACGCAGTATTTT. Translated: CASSSDTKQDTQYF.

CDR3 amino acids: CASSQSPRYGYTF. As DNA, the CDR3 is TGTGCCAGCAGCCAGTCTCCCAGGTATGGCTACACCTTC. The V gene is TRBV7-9, the J gene TRBJ1-2; D uncertain. Trimming removed 5 bases from V and 5 bases from J, with 12 bases in between. The CDR3 has 13 residues. In germline, CDR1 is SEHNR, CDR2 FQNEAQ (reference sequence).

V is TRBV6-1 and J is TRBJ2-3; D is unclear. Germline lookup yields CDR1 MNHNS and CDR2 SASEGT. This CDR3 is 13 amino acids long. V lost 4 bases to trimming and J lost 4 bases, with 9 bases between them. The CDR3 DNA reads TGTGCCAGCAGTGTAGCCCCAGCAGATACGCAGTATTTT. Its translation: CASSVAPADTQYF.

This clone was picked up a small number of times. The rearrangement joins TRBV7-2 to TRBJ1-2, with D possibly TRBD1 on 6 matching bases. Trimming took 1 base from V and 10 from J, leaving 7 bases between them. The CDR3 runs to 11 residues. Germline V CDR1 and CDR2: SGHTA, FQGNSA. The CDR3, as DNA: TGTGCCAGCAGCTTAGACAGGGACTACACCTTC. This gives the protein CASSLDRDYTF.

This clone is a singleton in its sample. J is TRBJ1-6 and V is TRBV9; TRBD1 matches 7 bases. The CDR3 is made up of 14 amino acids. J gave up 8 bases and V 3 bases, and 5 bases lay outside the gene matches. The germline gives CDR1 SGDLS, CDR2 YYNGEE. The CDR3 reads CASSGAGGYSPLHF. The CDR3 nucleotides read TGTGCCAGCAGCGGCGCAGGGGGTTATTCACCCCTCCACTTT.

The gene calls are TRBV30 and TRBJ1-2; TRBD1 matches at 7 bases. Per germline, CDR1 GTSNPN and CDR2 SVGIG (reference sequence). The CDR3 covers 11 residues. Trimming at V came to 3 bases and at J to 6 bases, leaving 1 base not matched to a gene. In DNA, the CDR3 is TGTGCCTGGAGCGACAGGGATGGCTACACCTTC. Protein sequence: CAWSDRDGYTF.

This clone is termed medium-sized. The J gene is TRBJ2-7, the V gene TRBV27, with 10 bases that match TRBD1. In germline, CDR1 is MNHEY, CDR2 SMNVEV (reference sequence). CDR3 length: 16 amino acids. V lost 3 bases and J lost 5; bases outside the gene matches: 10. CDR3 in DNA: TGTGCCAGCAGTTTCCTCCCGGGACAGGGGAAGGACGAGCAGTACTTC. This translates into CASSFLPGQGKDEQYF.

V and J are TRBV30 and TRBJ1-3, with no clear D. The V gene lost 5 bases and the J gene lost 4 bases, with 6 bases spanning the gap. Germline V gene lookup returns CDR1 GTSNPN and CDR2 SVGIG (reference sequence). The CDR3 has 11 amino acids. Written as DNA, the CDR3 is TGTGCCTGGGCGGGGGGAAACACCATATATTTT. Translated: CAWAGGNTIYF.

This clone was recorded a few times. The rearrangement links TRBV6-1 to TRBJ1-2, with D possibly being TRBD1 (5 bases). Between the trimmed V and J ends, which lost 1 base and 8 bases, there was a span of 11 bases. The germline V gene has CDR1 MNHNS and CDR2 SASEGT. The CDR3 loop spans 13 amino acids. This chain's CDR3 is CASSEGQIPGYTF. Written as DNA, the CDR3 is TGTGCCAGCAGTGAAGGACAGATCCCCGGCTACACCTTC.

Comments on this clone: Germline and junction disagree at one end, which may indicate a read error. This chain connects TRBV7-7 to TRBJ2-3; weak D call: TRBD2 (5 bases). Germline-derived CDR1 and CDR2 are SSHAT and FNYEAQ (reference sequence). The CDR3 has 13 amino acids. The CDR3: CASSPRGSQTQYF. The DNA of the CDR3 is TGTGCTAGCAGTCCTAGAGGGAGCCAGACGCAGTATTTT.

This chain links TRBV6-1 with TRBJ1-2, with 7 bases lining up with TRBD1. V was pared by 5 bases and J by 4 bases, with 7 bases of the junction left unmatched. CDR3 length: 14 amino acids. Germline CDR1 and CDR2: MNHNS and SASEGT. CDR3 nucleotides: TGTGCCAGCAGTCCGACAGGGCCGAGCTATGGCTACACCTTC. It specifies CASSPTGPSYGYTF.

The chain has TRBV2 and TRBJ1-6; D remains unclear. The CDR3 sequence is 16 residues long. V gave up 2 bases and J gave up 9 bases, with 17 bases separating them. Germline assignment: CDR1 SNHLY and CDR2 FYNNEI. CDR3 bases: TGTGCCAGCAGTGAAAGGTCCTCGAAGGCGGGTTCACCCCTCCACTTT. Residues: CASSERSSKAGSPLHF.

This chain connects TRBV6-5 to TRBJ1-4; tentatively, D is TRBD1 (5 bases). This CDR3 has 15 amino acids. Germline CDR1 and CDR2: MNHEY and SVGAGI. The V and J ends lost 0 bases and 3 bases respectively, with 8 bases between them. The CDR3 nucleotides are TGTGCCAGCAGTTACTCGGCGGGGGCTAATGAAAAACTGTTTTTT. Translation: CASSYSAGANEKLFF.

This sequence joins TRBV6-4 and TRBJ2-3; 8 bases match TRBD1. The CDR3 extends over 15 amino acids. V gave up 0 bases and J gave up 6 bases; unmatched junction bases: 5. Germline CDR1 reads MRHNA; CDR2 reads SNTAGT. The CDR3 region has the DNA TGTGCCAGCAGTGACTCGTCAGGGGGCAGCGATACGCAGTATTTT. It encodes CASSDSSGGSDTQYF.

The rearrangement joins TRBV7-6 to TRBJ1-1, with no clear D. V was shortened by 5 bases and J by 4 bases, with 14 bases between the two germline ends. The CDR3 covers 14 residues. Germline CDR1 is SGHVS and CDR2 is FNYEAQ. CDR3 sequence (DNA): TGTGCCAGCAGCCAGATAGGAGGCCCCACTGAAGCTTTCTTT. Amino acid sequence: CASSQIGGPTEAFF.

The V call is TRBV4-2, the J call TRBJ2-7; 9 positions match TRBD2. The CDR3 runs 15 residues. In germline, CDR1 is LGHNA, CDR2 YNFKEQ. The junction had 0 bases not matched to a gene; V was cut back by 0 bases and J by 0 bases. The CDR3 region has the DNA TGTGCCAGCAGCCAAGATAGCGGGAGCTCCTACGAGCAGTACTTC. The encoded protein is CASSQDSGSSYEQYF.

The rearrangement joins TRBV18 to TRBJ2-4; D remains ambiguous. The V end was cut by 2 bases, the J end by 0 bases, with 8 bases between. Looked up from germline, CDR1 is KGHSH and CDR2 is LQKENI. The CDR3 has 15 amino acids. This CDR3 reads CASSPITVAKNIQYF. The CDR3 DNA is TGTGCCAGCTCACCAATTACGGTAGCCAAAAACATTCAGTACTTC. Using reference TRBV18 and TRBJ2-4 for the parts outside the CDR3, the full variable domain is NAGVMQNPRHLVRRRGQEARLRCSPMKGHSHVYWYRQLPEEGLKFMVYLQKENIIDESGMPKERFSAEFPKEGPSILRIQQVVRGDSAAYFCASSPITVAKNIQYFGAGTRLSVL.